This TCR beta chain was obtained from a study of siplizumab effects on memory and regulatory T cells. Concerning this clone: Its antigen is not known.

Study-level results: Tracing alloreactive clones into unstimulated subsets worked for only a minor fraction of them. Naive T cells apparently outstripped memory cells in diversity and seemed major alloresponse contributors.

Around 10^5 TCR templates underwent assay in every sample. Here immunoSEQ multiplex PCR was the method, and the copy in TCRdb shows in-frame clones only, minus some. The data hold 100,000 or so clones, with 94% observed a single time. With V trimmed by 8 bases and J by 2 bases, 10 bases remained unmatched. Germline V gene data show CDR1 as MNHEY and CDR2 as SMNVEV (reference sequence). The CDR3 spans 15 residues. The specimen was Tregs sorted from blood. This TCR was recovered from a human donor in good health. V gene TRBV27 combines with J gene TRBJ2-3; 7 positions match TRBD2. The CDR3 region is CASGGAGFYTDTQYF. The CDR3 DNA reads TGTGCCAGCGGGGGAGCGGGATTCTACACAGATACGCAGTATTTT.